The 16 T cell receptor beta chains reported below all come from one sample, sequenced in a study of blood T cell repertoires in COVID-19. TCRdb's copy holds only in-frame clones and misses some; the assay was immunoSEQ multiplex PCR. The data contain 200,000 to 250,000 clones, roughly 88% of them seen just once; the ten biggest clones take up 1.3% to 1.5%. Material for sequencing was peripheral blood. All receptors come from a man older than 75 with acute or convalescent COVID-19.

This clone is a singleton in its sample. CDR3 in amino acids: CASSLAGGGETQYF. CDR3 DNA sequence: TGCGCCAGCAGCCTAGCGGGGGGTGGAGAGACCCAGTACTTC. The chain combines TRBV5-1 with TRBJ2-5; 11 bases align to TRBD2. Germline loops: CDR1 SGHRS, CDR2 YFSETQ. CDR3 length equals 14 residues. With 4 bases clipped from V and 4 bases from J, the junction kept 3 bases outside the gene matches.

CDR3: CASSTRGRGRNNEQFF. CDR3 nucleotides: TGTGCCAGCAGCACGCGGGGAAGGGGACGAAACAATGAGCAGTTCTTC. The chain links TRBV7-2 to TRBJ2-1, with D maybe TRBD2 (6 bases). This CDR3 is 16 amino acids long. Trimming took 5 bases from V and 5 from J, leaving 19 bases between them. CDR1 is SGHTA, CDR2 FQGNSA, per germline.

The chain combines TRBV7-8 with TRBJ2-1; 12 bases are a match to TRBD1. Germline V gene lookup returns CDR1 SGHVS and CDR2 FQNEAQ. The CDR3 has 17 residues. Trimming cost V 2 bases and J 7 bases; bases outside gene matches: 9. In nucleotides, the CDR3 is TGTGCCAGCAGCTTAATAGGGGGGACAGGGGGCAAAAATGAGCAGTTCTTC. The encoded protein is CASSLIGGTGGKNEQFF.

V gene TRBV29-1 combines with J gene TRBJ1-1; TRBD1 is a possible D gene (6 bases). The length of the CDR3 is 11 residues. Germline V gives CDR1 SQVTM, CDR2 ANQGSEA. Trimming cost V 7 bases and J 1 base, with 7 bases left between them. The CDR3 DNA is TGCAGCGCGACAGGGAACACTGAAGCTTTCTTT. It encodes CSATGNTEAFF.

This chain links TRBV6-7 with TRBJ2-3; unclear D gene. TRBV6-7 has ORF status, its function being uncertain. The CDR3 contains 16 residues. V was clipped by 0 bases and J by 1 base, with 11 bases between them. CDR3: CASSYSGPTGTDTQYF. CDR3 nucleotides: TGTGCCAGCAGTTACTCGGGCCCTACAGGCACAGATACGCAGTATTTT.

V gene TRBV5-1 combines with J gene TRBJ1-1; possible D gene TRBD1, 5 bases. V was shortened by 4 bases and J by 3 bases, with 19 bases between the two germline ends. The germline V gene has CDR1 SGHRS and CDR2 YFSETQ. The CDR3 loop spans 16 amino acids. The CDR3 protein is CASSLPPTSGHTEAFF. The CDR3 nucleotides read TGCGCCAGCAGCCTACCACCCACGTCAGGGCACACTGAAGCTTTCTTT.

J is TRBJ2-7 and V is TRBV7-8; TRBD2 aligns across 11 bases. The CDR3 sequence is 16 residues long. In germline, CDR1 is SGHVS, CDR2 FQNEAQ. V was clipped by 5 bases and J by 0 bases; unmatched bases: 6. The CDR3 bases are TGTGCCAGCAGCCAACCCGGGACTAGCGGCTCCTACGAGCAGTACTTC. Its protein product is CASSQPGTSGSYEQYF.

CDR3 nucleotides: TGCGCCAGCAGCCAAGGGGCCGGGACATCCTACGAGCAGTACTTC. It translates to CASSQGAGTSYEQYF. The chain links TRBV4-1 to TRBJ2-7; a possible D gene is TRBD1 (6 bases). V lost 1 base to trimming and J lost 1 base, with 11 bases between them. The length of the CDR3 is 15 residues. Germline V gene data show CDR1 as MGHRA and CDR2 as YSYEKL.

This clone is a singleton in its sample. The chain recombines TRBV9 with TRBJ1-2; D unresolved. Germline CDR1 reads SGDLS; CDR2 reads YYNGEE. Trimming removed 0 bases at V and 8 bases at J, with 11 bases between. CDR3 length: 13 amino acids. This chain's CDR3 is CASSVVTSFGYTF. As DNA, the CDR3 is TGTGCCAGCAGCGTAGTAACATCGTTCGGCTACACCTTC.

The table lists this clone with a few counts. This chain connects TRBV6-5 to TRBJ1-6; D is possibly TRBD1 (6 bases). V was pared by 0 bases and J by 7 bases, with 7 bases between. From germline, CDR1 is MNHEY and CDR2 SVGAGI. The CDR3 totals 14 residues. The CDR3 DNA sequence: TGTGCCAGCAGTTACTCACAGGGCAATTCACCCCTCCACTTT. Translated, it gives CASSYSQGNSPLHF.

This chain links TRBV7-9 with TRBJ1-1, with no clear D. This CDR3 region has 11 residues. Per the germline V gene, CDR1 is SEHNR and CDR2 is FQNEAQ (reference sequence). Trimming pared 3 bases from V and 3 bases from J, leaving 2 bases between. The CDR3 spells CASSFDTEAFF. The CDR3 DNA reads TGTGCCAGCAGCTTCGACACTGAAGCTTTCTTT.

This CDR3 reads CASSQTRGDGYTF. The CDR3 region has the DNA TGCGCCAGCAGCCAAACCAGGGGTGATGGCTACACCTTC. This chain uses TRBV4-1 with TRBJ1-2, with TRBD1 as a possible D gene (6 bases). V dropped 2 bases and J dropped 6 bases, with 10 bases sitting between them. Germline CDR1 is MGHRA and CDR2 is YSYEKL. The CDR3 contains 13 residues.

V is TRBV5-1 and J is TRBJ2-2, with a tentative D call TRBD2 (7 bases). This CDR3 spans 16 amino acids. CDR1 is SGHRS, CDR2 YFSETQ, per germline. The ends were cut back, 6 bases at V and 5 bases at J, with 20 bases in the middle. This CDR3 reads CASTRGASGSTGELFF. CDR3 coding DNA: TGCGCCAGCACCCGGGGGGCTAGCGGATCTACCGGGGAGCTGTTTTTT. The full variable domain, in which reference TRBV5-1 and TRBJ2-2 provide the parts outside the CDR3, is KAGVTQTPRYLIKTRGQQVTLSCSPISGHRSVSWYQQTPGQGLQFLFEYFSETQRNKGNFPGRFSGRQFSNSRSEMNVSTLELGDSALYLCASTRGASGSTGELFFGEGSRLTVL.

The chain carries TRBV7-2 and TRBJ2-7; 8 positions match TRBD2. Germline CDR1 SGHTA, CDR2 FQGNSA. CDR3 length: 14 amino acids. The V and J ends lost 5 bases and 7 bases, in that order; junction bases with no gene match: 10. CDR3 coding DNA: TGTGCCAGCAGCACGCGGACTAGCTCCAGGGAGCAGTACTTC. Amino acid sequence: CASSTRTSSREQYF.

This chain joins TRBV7-2 and TRBJ2-3; D is perhaps TRBD2 (6 bases). Germline V gene data show CDR1 as SGHTA and CDR2 as FQGNSA. CDR3 length: 14 amino acids. Trimming removed 5 bases at V and 2 bases at J, with 11 bases between. CDR3 protein: CASSRDSTTDTQYF. CDR3 nucleotide sequence: TGTGCCAGCAGCCGGGACTCTACCACAGATACGCAGTATTTT.

V usage is TRBV11-2 and J usage is TRBJ2-1; D unclear. CDR3 length equals 15 residues. Between the trimmed V and J ends, which lost 1 base and 0 bases, there was a span of 7 bases. Germline CDR1 and CDR2: SGHAT and FQNNGV. CDR3 region: CASSLGLGSYNEQFF. CDR3 nucleotides: TGTGCCAGCAGCTTAGGTCTAGGCTCCTACAATGAGCAGTTCTTC.